The 14 T cell receptor beta chains below were found in one sample sequenced in a study of blood T cell repertoires in COVID-19. Sequenced by immunoSEQ multiplex PCR; TCRdb stores in-frame clones only, minus some. The table includes 250,000 or so clones, 80% to 85% detected once. The sample taken for sequencing was PBMCs or T cells enriched from blood (not recorded which). These receptors originate from a man in his forties or fifties who had recovered from COVID-19.

This sequence joins TRBV29-1 and TRBJ2-3; 9 bases match TRBD1. Trimming took 8 bases from V and 5 from J; bases not matched to a gene: 11. This CDR3 has 14 amino acids. Per germline, CDR1 SQVTM and CDR2 ANQGSEA. The CDR3 spells CSPPGTGFGDTQYF. The CDR3 bases are TGCAGCCCTCCCGGGACAGGGTTCGGAGATACGCAGTATTTT.

This sequence joins TRBV18 and TRBJ2-7; 9 positions agree with TRBD2. This CDR3 is 17 amino acids long. V shed 6 bases, J shed 0 bases, and the junction held 12 bases outside the gene matches. The germline gives CDR1 KGHSH, CDR2 LQKENI. This CDR3 reads CASSRDSGGFSSYEQYF. The CDR3 nucleotides read TGTGCCAGCTCGCGGGATAGCGGGGGTTTTAGCTCCTACGAGCAGTACTTC.

This chain uses TRBV18 with TRBJ1-5, with D possibly being TRBD1 (5 bases). V lost 2 bases and J lost 5, with 10 bases in between. The germline V gene has CDR1 KGHSH and CDR2 LQKENI. CDR3 length equals 14 residues. This chain's CDR3 is CASSPTGGYQPQHF. The CDR3 nucleotides read TGTGCCAGCTCACCAACGGGGGGTTATCAGCCCCAGCATTTT.

This sequence joins TRBV6-4 and TRBJ1-2, with a tentative D call TRBD1 (5 bases). The CDR3 sequence is 14 residues long. Trimming took 5 bases from V and 7 from J, leaving 17 bases between them. Germline CDR1 MRHNA, CDR2 SNTAGT. CDR3 DNA sequence: TGTGCCAGCAGTCAAAATGGTGGCGGGGGTGGCTACACCTTC. Protein: CASSQNGGGGGYTF.

The V call is TRBV6-5, the J call TRBJ1-6; possibly TRBD1 for D (5 bases). Germline V gene sequence: CDR1 MNHEY, CDR2 SVGAGI. The V and J ends lost 5 bases and 5 bases respectively, with 10 bases between them. The CDR3 is made up of 14 amino acids. CDR3 sequence reads: CASSKGQNNSPLHF. In DNA, the CDR3 is TGTGCCAGCAGTAAGGGGCAGAATAATTCACCCCTCCACTTT.

The V call is TRBV7-9, the J call TRBJ1-2; TRBD1 is a possible D gene (6 bases). The CDR3 extends over 15 amino acids. V lost 4 bases and J 7 bases, leaving 19 bases between the germline ends. Looked up from germline, CDR1 is SEHNR and CDR2 is FQNEAQ (reference sequence). The CDR3 nucleotides read TGTGCCAGCAGCTCCCCGCTCAAGGGGGTCGGTGGCTACACCTTC. Encoded protein: CASSSPLKGVGGYTF. Drawing the rest from reference TRBV7-9 and TRBJ1-2, the complete variable domain is DTGVSQNPRHKITKRGQNVTFRCDPISEHNRLYWYRQTLGQGPEFLTYFQNEAQLEKSRLLSDRFSAERPKGSFSTLEIQRTEQGDSAMYLCASSSPLKGVGGYTFGSGTRLTVV.

J is TRBJ1-1 and V is TRBV6-5; weak D call: TRBD1 (5 bases). Germline CDR1 reads MNHEY; CDR2 reads SVGAGI. The CDR3 sequence is 15 residues long. With 5 bases removed from V and 3 bases from J, the gap between germline ends came to 16 bases. This chain's CDR3 is CASSRKAGGDTEAFF. For the CDR3, the DNA is TGTGCCAGCAGTCGAAAGGCTGGAGGGGACACTGAAGCTTTCTTT.

The table lists this clone with a few counts. The rearrangement links TRBV10-2 to TRBJ2-2; D might be TRBD1 (6 bases). The CDR3 covers 14 residues. In germline, CDR1 is WSHSY, CDR2 SAAADI. The ends were cut back, 3 bases at V and 5 bases at J, with 10 bases in the middle. DNA for the CDR3: TGCGCCAGCAGTGATTGGGGGCGGACCGGGGAGCTGTTTTTT. Translated, it gives CASSDWGRTGELFF.

The chain employs TRBV19 and TRBJ1-5; 8 bases agree with TRBD1. The V and J ends lost 7 bases and 2 bases, in that order; junction bases with no gene match: 4. The length of the CDR3 is 14 residues. Germline V lookup: CDR1 LNHDA, CDR2 SQIVND (reference sequence). CDR3 protein: CASKETGGNQPQHF. CDR3 nucleotides: TGTGCCAGTAAAGAGACAGGGGGCAATCAGCCCCAGCATTTT.

The V and J genes are TRBV7-3 and TRBJ2-1; D possibly corresponds to TRBD2 (6 bases). The CDR3 loop spans 16 amino acids. Per germline, CDR1 SGHTA and CDR2 FQGTGA. The ends were cut back, 5 bases at V and 0 bases at J, with 14 bases in the middle. Here the CDR3 reads CASSLPGTPSYNEQFF. The CDR3 region has the DNA TGTGCCAGCAGCCTCCCTGGGACTCCCTCCTACAATGAGCAGTTCTTC.

This rearrangement joins TRBV6-5 to TRBJ1-5; TRBD1 aligns across 7 bases. The ends lost 10 bases at V and 2 bases at J; junction bases unmatched: 11. The CDR3 contains 15 residues. Germline CDR1 is MNHEY and CDR2 is SVGAGI. The CDR3 DNA follows: TGTGCCATCGAATTAGACAGGGTCGGCAATCAGCCCCAGCATTTT. This sequence encodes CAIELDRVGNQPQHF.

The chain recombines TRBV4-2 with TRBJ1-1, with D possibly matching TRBD1 (6 bases). The CDR3 is 17 residues long. V was trimmed by 0 bases and J by 2 bases, leaving 16 bases between them. The germline CDR1 and CDR2 sequences are LGHNA and YNFKEQ. DNA for the CDR3: TGTGCCAGCAGCCAAGATCTTCTTAGCAGGGGAAACACTGAAGCTTTCTTT. Amino acid sequence: CASSQDLLSRGNTEAFF.

The CDR3 DNA reads TGTGCCAGTAGTACGACAGGGATACTCTACAATGAGCAGTTCTTC. As protein: CASSTTGILYNEQFF. The chain joins TRBV19 to TRBJ2-1, with 7 positions matching TRBD1. Germline CDR1 reads LNHDA; CDR2 reads SQIVND (reference sequence). V was pared by 4 bases and J by 3 bases, with 6 bases of the junction left unmatched. The CDR3 contains 15 residues.

V and J are TRBV5-4 and TRBJ1-3; D gene uncertain. This CDR3 region has 13 residues. Trimming left V 6 bases short and J 0 bases short, with 7 bases between. Germline CDR1 is SGHNT and CDR2 is YYREEE (reference sequence). CDR3 protein: CASNQDSGNTIYF. CDR3 DNA sequence: TGTGCCAGCAACCAGGACTCTGGAAACACCATATATTTT.